The following is a T cell receptor (beta chain) sequence with its context. Germline CDR1 is MNHEY and CDR2 is SVGEGT. The V segment lost 1 base and the J segment 2 bases; nucleotides outside the gene matches: 8. This CDR3 has 18 residues. Original data processing: How many nucleated cells were present was estimated from reference gene primer amplification. Method: immunoSEQ multiplex PCR; TCRdb's copy keeps in-frame clones and lacks some. V, J and clone size derive from that table, while D and trimming were established from the DNA sequence. The sample lists over 100,000 clones; just under 90% were seen once. These data are taken from a study of blood T cell repertoires in COVID-19. For the study at large: From the United States, Italy and Spain came samples of acute and convalescent COVID-19. Sources were T cells, B-cell-depleted T cells, or PBMCs; the material itself was cDNA or gDNA.

The sample was peripheral blood. This clonotype originated in a human donor in a cohort sampled during active COVID-19. The chain couples TRBV6-2 or TRBV6-3 to TRBJ2-3, with 11 bases that match TRBD2. The CDR3 here is CASSYFGTSGPHTDTQYF. In DNA, the CDR3 is TGTGCCAGCAGTTACTTTGGGACTAGCGGTCCCCACACAGATACGCAGTATTTT.